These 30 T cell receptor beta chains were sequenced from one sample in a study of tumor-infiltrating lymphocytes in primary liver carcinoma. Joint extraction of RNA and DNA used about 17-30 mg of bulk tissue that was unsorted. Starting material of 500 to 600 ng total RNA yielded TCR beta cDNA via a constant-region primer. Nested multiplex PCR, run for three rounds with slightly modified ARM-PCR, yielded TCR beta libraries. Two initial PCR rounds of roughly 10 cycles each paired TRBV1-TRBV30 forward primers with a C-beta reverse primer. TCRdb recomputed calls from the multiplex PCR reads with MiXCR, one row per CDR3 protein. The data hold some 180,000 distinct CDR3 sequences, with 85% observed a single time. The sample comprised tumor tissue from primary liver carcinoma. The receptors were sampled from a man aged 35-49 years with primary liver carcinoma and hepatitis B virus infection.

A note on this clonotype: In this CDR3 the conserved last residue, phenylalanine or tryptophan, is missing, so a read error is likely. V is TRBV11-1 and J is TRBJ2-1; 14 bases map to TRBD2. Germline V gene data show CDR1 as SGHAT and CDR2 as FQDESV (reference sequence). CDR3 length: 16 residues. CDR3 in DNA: TGTGCCTGCAGCCCCCGGGGACTAGCGGGGGTCGGGGAGCAGTTCTTA. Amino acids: CACSPRGLAGVGEQFL.

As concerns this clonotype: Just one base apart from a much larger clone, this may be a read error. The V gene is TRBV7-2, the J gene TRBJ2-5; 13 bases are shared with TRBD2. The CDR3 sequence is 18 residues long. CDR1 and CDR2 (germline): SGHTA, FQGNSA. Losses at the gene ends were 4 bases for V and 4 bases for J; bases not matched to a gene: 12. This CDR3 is CASSSPPGTSGIRETQYF. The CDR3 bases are TGTGCCAGCAGCTCTCCTCCCGGGACTAGCGGGATTCGAGAGACCCAGTACTTC.

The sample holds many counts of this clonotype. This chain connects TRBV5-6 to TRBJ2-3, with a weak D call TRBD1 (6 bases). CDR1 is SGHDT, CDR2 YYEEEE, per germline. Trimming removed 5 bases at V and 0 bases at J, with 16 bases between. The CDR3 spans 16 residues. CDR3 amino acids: CASRLGGGSSTDTQYF. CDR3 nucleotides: TGTGCCAGCAGGCTTGGGGGCGGAAGTAGCACAGATACGCAGTATTTT.

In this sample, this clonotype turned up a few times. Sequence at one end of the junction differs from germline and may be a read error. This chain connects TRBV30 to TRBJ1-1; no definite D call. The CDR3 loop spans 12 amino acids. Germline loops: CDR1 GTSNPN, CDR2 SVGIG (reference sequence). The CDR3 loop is CAWDMVGTEAFF. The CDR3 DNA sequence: TGTGCCTGGGACATGGTGGGCACTGAAGCTTTCTTC.

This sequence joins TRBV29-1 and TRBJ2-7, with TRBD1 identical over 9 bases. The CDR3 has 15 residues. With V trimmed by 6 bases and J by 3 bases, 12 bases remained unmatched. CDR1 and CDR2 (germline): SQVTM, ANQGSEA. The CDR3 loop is CSVAVTTGGNYEQYF. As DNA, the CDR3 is TGCAGCGTCGCAGTTACGACAGGGGGTAACTACGAGCAGTACTTC.

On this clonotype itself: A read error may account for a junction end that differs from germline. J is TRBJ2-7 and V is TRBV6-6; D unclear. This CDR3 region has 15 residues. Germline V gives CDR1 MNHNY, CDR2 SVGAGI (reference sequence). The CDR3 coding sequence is TGTGTCAGCATCGGGTGCAGAGATTACTCCTACGAGCAGTACTTC. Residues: CVSIGCRDYSYEQYF.

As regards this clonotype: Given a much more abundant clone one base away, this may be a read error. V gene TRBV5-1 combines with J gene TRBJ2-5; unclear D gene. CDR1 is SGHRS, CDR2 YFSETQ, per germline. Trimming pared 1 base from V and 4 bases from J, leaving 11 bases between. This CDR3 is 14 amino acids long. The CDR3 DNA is TGCGCCAGCAGCTTGAGGTTTATTGGAGAGACCCAGTACTTC. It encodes CASSLRFIGETQYF. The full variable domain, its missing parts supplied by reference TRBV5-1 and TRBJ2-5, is KAGVTQTPRYLIKTRGQQVTLSCSPISGHRSVSWYQQTPGQGLQFLFEYFSETQRNKGNFPGRFSGRQFSNSRSEMNVSTLELGDSALYLCASSLRFIGETQYFGPGTRLLVL.

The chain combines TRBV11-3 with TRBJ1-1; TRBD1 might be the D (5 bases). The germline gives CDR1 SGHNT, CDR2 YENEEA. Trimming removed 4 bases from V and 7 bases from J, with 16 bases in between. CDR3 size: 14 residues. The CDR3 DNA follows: TGTGCCAGCAGCTACGTACAGGAGTTAGGTGAAGCTTTCTTT. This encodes CASSYVQELGEAFF.

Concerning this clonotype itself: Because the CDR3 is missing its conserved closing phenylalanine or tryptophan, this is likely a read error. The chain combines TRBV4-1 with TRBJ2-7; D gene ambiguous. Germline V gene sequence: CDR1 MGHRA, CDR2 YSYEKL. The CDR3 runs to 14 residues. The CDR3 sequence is CASNQETPVDEQYY. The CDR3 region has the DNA TGCGCCAGCAACCAAGAGACCCCTGTTGACGAGCAGTACTAT.

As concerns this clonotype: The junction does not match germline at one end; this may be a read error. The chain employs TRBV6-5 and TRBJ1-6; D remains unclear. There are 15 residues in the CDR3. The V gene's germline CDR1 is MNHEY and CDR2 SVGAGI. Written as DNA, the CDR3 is TGTGTCAGCAGAAAATCACCCGAAGGTAATTCACCCCTCCACTTT. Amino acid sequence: CVSRKSPEGNSPLHF.

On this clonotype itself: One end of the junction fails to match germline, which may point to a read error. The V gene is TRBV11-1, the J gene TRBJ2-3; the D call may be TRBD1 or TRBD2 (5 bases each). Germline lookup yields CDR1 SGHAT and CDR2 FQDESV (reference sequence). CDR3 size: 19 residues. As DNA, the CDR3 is TGTGCCAGCAGCTCTGGGGGAAGCTCTGTTGGAGCCCGCACAAATACGCAGTTATTT. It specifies CASSSGGSSVGARTNTQLF.

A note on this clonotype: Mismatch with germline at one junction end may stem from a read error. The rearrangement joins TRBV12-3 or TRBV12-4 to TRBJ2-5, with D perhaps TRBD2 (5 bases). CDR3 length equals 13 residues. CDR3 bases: TGTTCCAGCAGTTTAATAGTGGGAGAGACCCTGTACTTC. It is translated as CSSSLIVGETLYF.

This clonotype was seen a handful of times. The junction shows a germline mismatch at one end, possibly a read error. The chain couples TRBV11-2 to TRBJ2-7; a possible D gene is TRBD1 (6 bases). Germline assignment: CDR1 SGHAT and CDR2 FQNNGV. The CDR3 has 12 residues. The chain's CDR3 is CTSSPGDYEQYF. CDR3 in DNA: TGTACCAGCAGTCCAGGGGACTACGAGCAGTACTTC.

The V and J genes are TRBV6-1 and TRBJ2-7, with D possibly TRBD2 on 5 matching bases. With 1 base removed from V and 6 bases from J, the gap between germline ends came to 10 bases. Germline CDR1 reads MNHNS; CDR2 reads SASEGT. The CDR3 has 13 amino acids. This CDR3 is CASSEGERAEQYF. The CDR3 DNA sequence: TGTGCCAGCAGTGAAGGGGAGAGGGCCGAGCAGTACTTC.

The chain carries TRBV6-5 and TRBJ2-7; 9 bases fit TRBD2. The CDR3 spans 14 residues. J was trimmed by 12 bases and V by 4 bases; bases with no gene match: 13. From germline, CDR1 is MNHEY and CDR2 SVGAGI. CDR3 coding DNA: TGTGCCAGCAGTTCCCTTAGCGGGAGCTACGAGTGGTACTTC. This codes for CASSSLSGSYEWYF.

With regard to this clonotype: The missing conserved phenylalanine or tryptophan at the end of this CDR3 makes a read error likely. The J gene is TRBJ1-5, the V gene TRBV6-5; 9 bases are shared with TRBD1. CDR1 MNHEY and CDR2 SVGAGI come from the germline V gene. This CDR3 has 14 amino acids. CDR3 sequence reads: CVSSPGTGKGPQHY. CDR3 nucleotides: TGTGTCAGCAGTCCCGGGACAGGGAAGGGCCCCCAGCATTAT.

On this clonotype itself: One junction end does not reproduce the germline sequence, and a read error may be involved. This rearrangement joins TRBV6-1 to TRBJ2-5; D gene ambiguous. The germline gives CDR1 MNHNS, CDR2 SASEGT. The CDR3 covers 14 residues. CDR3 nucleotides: TGTCCCAGCAGTGAAGGGTCGGCCGTAGAGACCCAGTACTTC. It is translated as CPSSEGSAVETQYF.

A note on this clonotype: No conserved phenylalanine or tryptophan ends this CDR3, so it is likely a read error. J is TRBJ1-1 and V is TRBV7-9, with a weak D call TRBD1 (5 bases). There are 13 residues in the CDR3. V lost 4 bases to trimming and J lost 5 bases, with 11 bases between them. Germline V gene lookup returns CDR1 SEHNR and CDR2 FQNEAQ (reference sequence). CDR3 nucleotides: TGTGCCAGCAGCTCGGGTCAGGGTACTGAAGCTTTCTCT. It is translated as CASSSGQGTEAFS.

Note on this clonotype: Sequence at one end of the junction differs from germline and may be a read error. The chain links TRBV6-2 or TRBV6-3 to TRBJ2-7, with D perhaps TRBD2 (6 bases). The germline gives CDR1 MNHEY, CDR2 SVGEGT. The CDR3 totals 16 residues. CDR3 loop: CASSYLAGRNTYGQYF. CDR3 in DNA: TGTGCCAGCAGTTACTTAGCTGGGAGGAACACCTACGGGCAGTACTTC.

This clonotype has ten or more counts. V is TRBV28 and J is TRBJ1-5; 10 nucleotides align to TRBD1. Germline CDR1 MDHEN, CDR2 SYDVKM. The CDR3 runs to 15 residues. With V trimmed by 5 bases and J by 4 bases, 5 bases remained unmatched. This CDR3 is CASSPPGQGNQPQHF. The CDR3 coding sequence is TGTGCCAGCAGTCCCCCGGGACAGGGGAATCAGCCCCAGCATTTT. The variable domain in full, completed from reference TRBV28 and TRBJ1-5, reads DVKVTQSSRYLVKRTGEKVFLECVQDMDHENMFWYRQDPGLGLRLIYFSYDVKMKEKGDIPEGYSVSREKKERFSLILESASTNQTSMYLCASSPPGQGNQPQHFGDGTRLSIL.

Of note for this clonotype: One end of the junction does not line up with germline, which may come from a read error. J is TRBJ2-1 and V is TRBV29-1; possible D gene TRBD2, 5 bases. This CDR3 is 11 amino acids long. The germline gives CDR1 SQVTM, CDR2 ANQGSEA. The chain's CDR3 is CSIEDGGEQLF. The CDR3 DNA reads TGCAGCATTGAAGATGGAGGTGAGCAGTTATTC.

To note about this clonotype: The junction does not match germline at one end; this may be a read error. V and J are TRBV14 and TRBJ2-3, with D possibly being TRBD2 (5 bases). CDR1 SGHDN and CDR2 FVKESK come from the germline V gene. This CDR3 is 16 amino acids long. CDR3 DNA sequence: TGTGCCAGGAGCCAGGATTCAGGACTCAACACAGATACGCAGTATTTT. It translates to CARSQDSGLNTDTQYF.

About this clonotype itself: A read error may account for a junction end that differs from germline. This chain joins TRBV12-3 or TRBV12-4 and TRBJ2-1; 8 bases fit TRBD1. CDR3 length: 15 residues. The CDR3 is CVSSIIRGLGSEQFF. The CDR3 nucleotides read TGTGTCAGCAGTATCATCAGGGGGCTCGGGAGTGAGCAGTTCTTC.

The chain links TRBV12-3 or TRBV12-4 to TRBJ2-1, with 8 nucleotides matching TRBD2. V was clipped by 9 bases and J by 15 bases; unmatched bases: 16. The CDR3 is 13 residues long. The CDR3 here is CASARLASPRGFF. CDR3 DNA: TGTGCCAGTGCCAGACTAGCGAGCCCCAGAGGGTTCTTC.

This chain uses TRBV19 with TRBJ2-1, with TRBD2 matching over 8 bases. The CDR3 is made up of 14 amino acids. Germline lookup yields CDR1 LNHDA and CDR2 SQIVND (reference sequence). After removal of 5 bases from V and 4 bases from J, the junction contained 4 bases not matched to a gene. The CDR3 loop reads CASSYTSGYNEQFF. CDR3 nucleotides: TGTGCCAGTAGTTATACTAGCGGTTACAATGAGCAGTTCTTC. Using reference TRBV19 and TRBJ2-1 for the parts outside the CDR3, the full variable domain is DGGITQSPKYLFRKEGQNVTLSCEQNLNHDAMYWYRQDPGQGLRLIYYSQIVNDFQKGDIAEGYSVSREKKESFPLTVTSAQKNPTAFYLCASSYTSGYNEQFFGPGTRLTVL.

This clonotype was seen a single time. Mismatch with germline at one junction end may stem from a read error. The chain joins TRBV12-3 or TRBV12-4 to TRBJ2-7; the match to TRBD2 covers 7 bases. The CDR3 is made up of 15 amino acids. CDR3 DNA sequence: TGTCCCAGCAGTTCGGGCGGGAGTGAGTCCTACGTGCAGTACTTC. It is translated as CPSSSGGSESYVQYF.

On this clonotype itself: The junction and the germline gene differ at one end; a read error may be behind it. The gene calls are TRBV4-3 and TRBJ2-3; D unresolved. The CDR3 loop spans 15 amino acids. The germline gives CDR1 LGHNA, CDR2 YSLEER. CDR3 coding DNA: TGCACCAGCAGCCAAGATTTAAACACCCTAGATACGCAGTATTTT. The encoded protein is CTSSQDLNTLDTQYF.

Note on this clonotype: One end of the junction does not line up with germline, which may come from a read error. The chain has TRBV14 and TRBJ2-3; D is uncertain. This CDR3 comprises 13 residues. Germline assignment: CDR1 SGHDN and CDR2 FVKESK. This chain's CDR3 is CASSLSRSDTLYF. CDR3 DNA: TGTGCCAGCAGCCTAAGCAGATCAGATACGCTGTATTTT.

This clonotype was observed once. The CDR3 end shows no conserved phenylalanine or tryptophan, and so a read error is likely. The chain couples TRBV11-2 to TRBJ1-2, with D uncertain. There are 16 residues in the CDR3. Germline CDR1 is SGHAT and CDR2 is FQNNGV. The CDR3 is CTSSLEGGREILGYTL. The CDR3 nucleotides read TGTACCAGCAGCTTAGAGGGAGGACGCGAGATCCTGGGCTACACCTTA.

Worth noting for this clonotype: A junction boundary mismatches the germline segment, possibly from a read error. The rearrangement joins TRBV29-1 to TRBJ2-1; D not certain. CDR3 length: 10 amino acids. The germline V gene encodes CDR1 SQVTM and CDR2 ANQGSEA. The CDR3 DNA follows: TGCAACGTTGTAAGTGCGTTGCAGTTCTTC. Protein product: CNVVSALQFF.